Below are 20 T cell receptor beta chains sequenced from a single sample in a study of cytomegalovirus exposure and HLA in healthy donors. The PCR contained 60 Vbeta and 13 Jbeta primers. Produced via immunoSEQ multiplex PCR; TCRdb's table is partial and in-frame only. The table records some 140,000 clones, nearly 80% of them present only once. Source material: PBMCs. Receptors originate from a young man in good health and CMV-seropositive.

This chain links TRBV2 with TRBJ2-5; D is possibly TRBD1 (6 bases). This CDR3 region has 14 residues. Germline V gene lookup returns CDR1 SNHLY and CDR2 FYNNEI. V lost 1 base and J lost 2, with 8 bases in between. The CDR3 region is CASSEGRGQETQYF. The CDR3 coding sequence is TGTGCCAGCAGTGAAGGCAGGGGTCAAGAGACCCAGTACTTC.

The chain combines TRBV18 with TRBJ2-5; D may be TRBD2 (6 bases). V was shortened by 4 bases and J by 2 bases, with 14 bases between the two germline ends. Germline V CDR1 and CDR2: KGHSH, LQKENI. The CDR3 consists of 15 residues. The CDR3 sequence is CASSLYISGQETQYF. CDR3 DNA sequence: TGTGCCAGCTCACTGTATATCAGCGGGCAAGAGACCCAGTACTTC.

The gene calls are TRBV5-1 and TRBJ2-2; maybe TRBD2 (5 bases). This CDR3 contains 15 residues. Trimming shortened V by 3 bases and J by 0 bases, and 9 bases separated the two germline ends. The germline CDR1 and CDR2 sequences are SGHRS and YFSETQ. The CDR3 is CASSSQAANTGELFF. DNA for the CDR3: TGCGCCAGCAGCTCCCAAGCGGCGAACACCGGGGAGCTGTTTTTT.

Concerning this clone itself: Compared with germline, one end of the junction differs, possibly owing to a read error. The chain employs TRBV10-3 and TRBJ2-7; TRBD1 is a possible D gene (5 bases). Germline CDR1 is ENHRY and CDR2 is SYGVKD. The CDR3 runs 12 residues. The DNA of the CDR3 is TGTGCCATCAGTGATATTTTGGGGCAGATCAAATTC. Translated, it gives CAISDILGQIKF.

This chain joins TRBV28 and TRBJ1-5, with D possibly matching TRBD1 (5 bases). Trimming shortened V by 7 bases and J by 5 bases, and 15 bases separated the two germline ends. The CDR3 is 14 amino acids. CDR1 is MDHEN, CDR2 SYDVKM, per germline. CDR3 nucleotide sequence: TGTGCCAGCACCGAAGACAGCTTAGATCAGCCCCAGCATTTT. It encodes CASTEDSLDQPQHF.

The genes are TRBV18 and TRBJ2-3, with 7 positions matching TRBD1. The germline gives CDR1 KGHSH, CDR2 LQKENI. This CDR3 is built from 15 residues. J lost 5 bases, V lost 4 bases, and 9 bases had no gene match. The CDR3 DNA follows: TGTGCCAGCTCACACCCAGGGGGTGCTTTAGATACGCAGTATTTT. It specifies CASSHPGGALDTQYF.

The chain recombines TRBV11-2 with TRBJ1-1, with D hard to call. This CDR3 comprises 14 residues. Germline V lookup: CDR1 SGHAT, CDR2 FQNNGV. The V end was cut by 8 bases, the J end by 3 bases, with 16 bases between. Written as DNA, the CDR3 is TGTGCCAGCGGCGAGTTACTCGGGTACACTGAAGCTTTCTTT. This codes for CASGELLGYTEAFF.

CDR3 sequence reads: CASRTRPYNEQFF. The CDR3 DNA reads as TGTGCCAGTAGGACTAGACCCTACAATGAGCAGTTCTTC. The chain is built from TRBV28 and TRBJ2-1; TRBD2 aligns across 7 bases. This CDR3 has 13 residues. Trimming cost V 9 bases and J 2 bases; bases outside gene matches: 4. From germline, CDR1 is MDHEN and CDR2 SYDVKM.

The J gene is TRBJ2-3, the V gene TRBV6-5; 7 positions match TRBD2. Germline V gene lookup returns CDR1 MNHEY and CDR2 SVGAGI. The length of the CDR3 is 16 residues. The J segment lost 6 bases and the V segment lost 0 bases, leaving 9 bases of the junction unmatched. CDR3 amino acids: CASSYSQGGISDTQYF. The CDR3 nucleotides are TGTGCCAGCAGTTACTCTCAGGGAGGGATATCGGATACGCAGTATTTT.

The table lists this clone with a count of one. The chain couples TRBV5-1 to TRBJ2-5, with TRBD2 matching 7 bases. Near its end, the DNA agrees better with TRBJ2-7, so the J call may be wrong. The CDR3 runs to 12 residues. Germline values: CDR1 SGHRS, CDR2 YFSETQ. The CDR3 loop is CASSDGLVEQYF. The CDR3 DNA reads as TGCGCCAGCAGCGACGGACTAGTCGAGCAGTACTTC.

J is TRBJ2-1 and V is TRBV7-9; 11 nucleotides agree with TRBD2. The junction had 6 bases not matched to a gene; V was cut back by 5 bases and J by 6 bases. CDR3 size: 15 residues. Germline V lookup: CDR1 SEHNR, CDR2 FQNEAQ (reference sequence). Here the CDR3 DNA reads TGTGCCAGCAGCAAAAGACTAGCGGGGATCAATGAGCAGTTCTTC. This encodes CASSKRLAGINEQFF. The full variable domain, in which reference TRBV7-9 and TRBJ2-1 provide the parts outside the CDR3, is DTGVSQNPRHKITKRGQNVTFRCDPISEHNRLYWYRQTLGQGPEFLTYFQNEAQLEKSRLLSDRFSAERPKGSFSTLEIQRTEQGDSAMYLCASSKRLAGINEQFFGPGTRLTVL.

V usage is TRBV10-3 and J usage is TRBJ2-1; D may be TRBD1 (6 bases). The CDR3 spans 15 residues. Germline CDR1 reads ENHRY; CDR2 reads SYGVKD. V lost 0 bases, J lost 4 bases, and 10 bases lay in between. The CDR3 protein is CAISESRGSYNEQFF. Here the CDR3 DNA reads TGTGCCATCAGTGAGTCGAGGGGGAGTTACAATGAGCAGTTCTTC.

The chain has TRBV7-8 and TRBJ1-2; 9 bases align to TRBD1. The CDR3 covers 14 residues. Germline lookup yields CDR1 SGHVS and CDR2 FQNEAQ. Trimming cost V 5 bases and J 3 bases; bases outside gene matches: 4. The DNA of the CDR3 is TGTGCCAGCAGCGCGGACAGGGGAGACTATGGCTACACCTTC. This encodes CASSADRGDYGYTF.

This clone was detected once. This chain uses TRBV27 with TRBJ1-2; D ambiguous. V gave up 5 bases and J gave up 3 bases, with 19 bases separating them. CDR3 size: 16 residues. CDR1 and CDR2 from the germline V gene are MNHEY and SMNVEV (reference sequence). CDR3 region: CASSPSGPSLYYGYTF. The CDR3 region has the DNA TGTGCCAGCAGTCCCAGCGGGCCCTCCCTATACTATGGCTACACCTTC.

The gene calls are TRBV7-9 and TRBJ1-5; D is undetermined. Trimming left V 0 bases short and J 5 bases short, with 8 bases between. CDR3 size: 14 residues. Germline CDR1 and CDR2: SEHNR and FQNEAQ (reference sequence). The CDR3 here is CASSLAPIDQPQHF. The CDR3 bases are TGTGCCAGCAGCTTAGCTCCAATAGATCAGCCCCAGCATTTT.

The chain recombines TRBV5-1 with TRBJ1-4; the match to TRBD1 covers 7 bases. Germline-derived CDR1 and CDR2 are SGHRS and YFSETQ. V gave up 3 bases and J gave up 6 bases; unmatched junction bases: 5. The CDR3 is 14 residues long. CDR3 coding DNA: TGCGCCAGCAGCTCAGACAGGGTGGATGAAAAACTGTTTTTT. Its translation: CASSSDRVDEKLFF.

The V gene is TRBV18, the J gene TRBJ2-2; 7 nucleotides line up with TRBD2. J was trimmed by 0 bases and V by 1 base; bases with no gene match: 8. This CDR3 has 18 amino acids. Germline CDR1 is KGHSH and CDR2 is LQKENI. In DNA form, the CDR3 reads TGTGCCAGCTCACCACAGCGGGCTAGCGGAACGAACACCGGGGAGCTGTTTTTT. Translating gives CASSPQRASGTNTGELFF.

This sequence joins TRBV5-1 and TRBJ2-2; weak D call: TRBD1 (6 bases). CDR1 and CDR2 from the germline V gene are SGHRS and YFSETQ. The V and J ends lost 1 base and 5 bases respectively, with 12 bases between them. The CDR3 extends over 15 amino acids. CDR3 residues: CASSLNRAWTGELFF. The CDR3 nucleotides are TGCGCCAGCAGCTTGAACAGGGCGTGGACCGGGGAGCTGTTTTTT.

The CDR3 DNA follows: TGTGCCAGCAGTGCCGGGGGAAGGGCCGTCGAGCAGTACTTC. Amino acids: CASSAGGRAVEQYF. The rearrangement uses TRBV6-1 and TRBJ2-7, with D possibly being TRBD2 (6 bases). Germline V gene sequence: CDR1 MNHNS, CDR2 SASEGT. CDR3 length: 14 amino acids. The V end was cut by 4 bases, the J end by 6 bases, with 16 bases between.

This clone was seen a few times. The V call is TRBV9, the J call TRBJ2-5, with 8 bases that match TRBD2. The J call could be wrong; TRBJ2-7 is a better fit for the DNA end. The germline CDR1 and CDR2 sequences are SGDLS and YYNGEE. The CDR3 is 15 amino acids. CDR3 sequence (DNA): TGTGCCAGCAGCGTAGGCCCTCTTACTAGCGGCGAGCAGTACTTC. Amino acids: CASSVGPLTSGEQYF.